This TCR beta chain was identified during a study of shared clonotypes between healthy human individuals. It was CD45RO-negative cells, positively selected for CCR7, that made up naive CD8 cells, with terminally differentiated effector memory CD45RA+ cells excluded. A note on this clone: Other nucleotide sequences from this sample produce the same CDR3.

Generated by immunoSEQ multiplex PCR, the TCRdb table keeps only in-frame clones and is missing some. The data show around 1.9 million clones, 85% to 95% seen once. In germline, CDR1 is MNHEY, CDR2 SVGAGI. Trimming removed 0 bases at V and 8 bases at J, with 7 bases between. CDR3 length: 12 residues. The clonotype originates from a man younger than 35 in good health. Some clones in this sample may be carry-over from other donors' samples. The chain has TRBV6-5 and TRBJ1-1; D ambiguous. Sequenced input: naive CD8+ T cells from PBMCs. DNA of the CDR3: TGTGCCAGCAGTTACTCGGGTAAGGAAGCTTTCTTT. It is translated as CASSYSGKEAFF.